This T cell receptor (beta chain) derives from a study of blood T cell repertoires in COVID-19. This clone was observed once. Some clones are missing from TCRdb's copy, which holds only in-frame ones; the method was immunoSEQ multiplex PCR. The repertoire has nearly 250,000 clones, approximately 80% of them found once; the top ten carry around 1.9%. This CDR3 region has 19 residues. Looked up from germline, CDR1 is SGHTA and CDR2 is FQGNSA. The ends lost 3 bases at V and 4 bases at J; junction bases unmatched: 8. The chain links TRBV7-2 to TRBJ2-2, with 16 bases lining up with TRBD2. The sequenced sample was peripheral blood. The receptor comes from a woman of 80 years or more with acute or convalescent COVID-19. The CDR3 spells CASSFYSGLAGGSTGELFF. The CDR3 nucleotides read TGTGCCAGCAGCTTCTACTCGGGACTAGCGGGGGGGAGCACCGGGGAGCTGTTTTTT.